The 6 T cell receptor beta chains listed next were all sequenced from one sample in a study of cytomegalovirus exposure and HLA in healthy donors. The PCR had 60 Vbeta and 13 Jbeta primers. Assay used: immunoSEQ multiplex PCR; TCRdb lists only in-frame clones, some missing. Among 150,000 to 200,000 clones listed, approximately 84% were seen once. The sequenced sample consisted of PBMCs. The receptors stem from a girl aged 5 to 17 in good health and CMV-seropositive.

This clone is a singleton in its sample. V usage is TRBV11-2 and J usage is TRBJ2-7; 10 bases map to TRBD1. Unmatched junction bases numbered 8, after V lost 1 base and J lost 5 bases. The CDR3 totals 16 residues. Germline V gene lookup returns CDR1 SGHAT and CDR2 FQNNGV. The CDR3 coding sequence is TGTGCCAGCAGCTTAGGAACCGGGACAGGGGAACACGAGCAGTACTTC. Translation: CASSLGTGTGEHEQYF.

Points on this clone: This specimen includes other DNA sequences encoding the same CDR3. The chain has TRBV19 and TRBJ1-1; D gene ambiguous. Germline CDR1 reads LNHDA; CDR2 reads SQIVND (reference sequence). CDR3 size: 14 residues. V was cut by 3 bases and J by 0 bases, with 8 bases left in between. The CDR3 region is CASSIGQMNTEAFF. The CDR3 DNA is TGTGCCAGTAGTATTGGTCAGATGAACACTGAAGCTTTCTTT.

The CDR3, as DNA: TGTGCCAGCAGCTCCCCTAGGGGGGGGGACAGGTGGTATGGCTACACCTTC. Protein sequence: CASSSPRGGDRWYGYTF. The V call is TRBV7-8, the J call TRBJ1-2; 8 nucleotides align to TRBD1. The CDR3 extends over 17 amino acids. V was pared by 4 bases and J by 5 bases, with 15 bases of the junction left unmatched. Looked up from germline, CDR1 is SGHVS and CDR2 is FQNEAQ.

The V call is TRBV18, the J call TRBJ2-7; the match to TRBD1 covers 11 bases. CDR3 length: 16 residues. J gave up 2 bases and V 3 bases, and 6 bases lay outside the gene matches. Germline lookup yields CDR1 KGHSH and CDR2 LQKENI. CDR3 DNA: TGTGCCAGCTCACCTCGGGACAGGGGGAACCCCTACGAGCAGTACTTC. Protein sequence: CASSPRDRGNPYEQYF.

The chain combines TRBV19 with TRBJ1-4, with D possibly being TRBD1 (6 bases). Germline assignment: CDR1 LNHDA and CDR2 SQIVND (reference sequence). Deletions cut 6 bases from V and 7 bases from J, with 12 bases between. The CDR3 consists of 13 residues. The CDR3 region has the DNA TGTGCCAGTAGCCACCGGACAGCTGAAAAACTGTTTTTT. Translation: CASSHRTAEKLFF.

The genes are TRBV5-1 and TRBJ2-2; 8 bases line up with TRBD2. The CDR3 runs to 16 residues. V gave up 4 bases and J gave up 0 bases; unmatched junction bases: 5. Germline CDR1 reads SGHRS; CDR2 reads YFSETQ. CDR3 DNA: TGCGCCAGCAGCCCCACAGCGGGGGCGAACACCGGGGAGCTGTTTTTT. Its translation is CASSPTAGANTGELFF.